These 21 T cell receptor beta chains were sequenced from one sample in a study of cytomegalovirus exposure and HLA in healthy donors. Vbeta (60) and Jbeta (13) primers were used in the PCR. The repertoire was sequenced with immunoSEQ multiplex PCR; TCRdb's copy has only in-frame clones and lacks some. The table shows about 15,000 clones, with about 60% occurring only once. The sample was PBMCs. The receptors here all came from a woman aged 45-60 years in good health and CMV-seropositive.

The rearrangement joins TRBV21-1 to TRBJ1-6. TRBV21-1 constitutes a pseudogene. This CDR3 has 13 amino acids. The CDR3 protein is CASSNFPDSPLHF. The CDR3 DNA reads as TGTGCCAGCAGCAATTTTCCTGATTCACCCCTCCACTTT.

V is TRBV6-5 and J is TRBJ2-1; D might be TRBD1 (6 bases). CDR1 is MNHEY, CDR2 SVGAGI, per germline. This CDR3 is built from 15 residues. Trimming removed 5 bases from V and 0 bases from J, with 11 bases in between. CDR3 nucleotide sequence: TGTGCCAGCAGTATCGACAGGAGCTCCTACAATGAGCAGTTCTTC. Encoded protein: CASSIDRSSYNEQFF.

The V call is TRBV7-8, the J call TRBJ1-5; D is undetermined. Germline V lookup: CDR1 SGHVS, CDR2 FQNEAQ. Trimming took off 4 bases at V and 3 bases at J, with 4 bases between the two ends. The length of the CDR3 is 12 residues. This chain's CDR3 is CASSYTNQPQHF. CDR3 coding DNA: TGTGCCAGCAGCTACACCAATCAGCCCCAGCATTTT.

The count of this clone is one. The chain has TRBV28 and TRBJ1-1, with 10 bases lining up with TRBD1. J was trimmed by 5 bases and V by 9 bases; bases with no gene match: 9. The CDR3 loop spans 14 amino acids. CDR1 is MDHEN, CDR2 SYDVKM, per germline. CDR3 nucleotide sequence: TGTGCCAGTCGAAACCGGGACAGGGGTACTGAAGCTTTCTTT. This encodes CASRNRDRGTEAFF.

In this sample, this clone turned up a few times. The chain employs TRBV11-2 and TRBJ1-1; the D gene is possibly TRBD1 (6 bases). Germline assignment: CDR1 SGHAT and CDR2 FQNNGV. With 1 base removed from V and 2 bases from J, the gap between germline ends came to 8 bases. This CDR3 contains 14 residues. The CDR3 region has the DNA TGTGCCAGCAGCTTAGCGGGACAAAACACTGAAGCTTTCTTT. It specifies CASSLAGQNTEAFF.

V gene TRBV29-1 combines with J gene TRBJ2-7; D gene unclear. Germline CDR1 is SQVTM and CDR2 is ANQGSEA. V lost 5 bases to trimming and J lost 0 bases, with 14 bases between them. This CDR3 region has 14 residues. The CDR3: CSVSVRSSSYEQYF. In DNA form, the CDR3 reads TGCAGCGTTTCTGTGCGATCGAGCTCCTACGAGCAGTACTTC.

The chain has TRBV7-9 and TRBJ2-7; D call uncertain. This CDR3 has 13 residues. Germline V gene lookup returns CDR1 SEHNR and CDR2 FQNEAQ (reference sequence). The V end was cut by 10 bases, the J end by 1 base, with 14 bases between. In DNA, the CDR3 is TGTGCCATCCTGATGAAGCCTTCCTACGAGCAGTACTTC. It encodes CAILMKPSYEQYF.

This sequence joins TRBV25-1 and TRBJ2-5; no clear D gene. V was cut by 2 bases and J by 2 bases, with 9 bases left in between. CDR1 and CDR2 (germline): MGHDK, SYGVNS. The length of the CDR3 is 14 residues. The CDR3 region is CASSERGSQETQYF. The CDR3, as DNA: TGTGCCAGCAGTGAACGTGGCAGTCAAGAGACCCAGTACTTC.

V and J are TRBV4-3 and TRBJ2-7; 10 nucleotides match TRBD1. The CDR3 is 15 residues long. Germline CDR1 is LGHNA and CDR2 is YSLEER. Trimming took 3 bases from V and 5 from J; bases not matched to a gene: 7. DNA for the CDR3: TGCGCCAGCAGCCAGGAGACAGGGGGCCACCACGAGCAGTACTTC. Its protein is CASSQETGGHHEQYF.

This sequence joins TRBV7-8 and TRBJ1-5; the D is unclear. This CDR3 has 15 amino acids. V was pared by 5 bases and J by 4 bases, with 15 bases between. Germline V gene sequence: CDR1 SGHVS, CDR2 FQNEAQ. This CDR3 reads CASSKEEAANQPQHF. In DNA form, the CDR3 reads TGTGCCAGCAGCAAGGAGGAGGCAGCAAATCAGCCCCAGCATTTT.

The chain joins TRBV30 to TRBJ1-2; 9 bases match TRBD1. From germline, CDR1 is GTSNPN and CDR2 SVGIG (reference sequence). The V gene end was trimmed by 5 bases and the J gene end by 7 bases; junction bases not matched to a gene: 5. This CDR3 comprises 12 residues. CDR3: CAWDRTGAGYTF. The CDR3 bases are TGTGCCTGGGATAGGACAGGGGCTGGCTACACCTTC.

The chain is built from TRBV4-1 and TRBJ1-4; 9 bases match TRBD1. This CDR3 region has 15 residues. Germline V gene lookup returns CDR1 MGHRA and CDR2 YSYEKL. V shed 3 bases, J shed 10 bases, and the junction held 9 bases outside the gene matches. This CDR3 reads CASSQPGQGFGKLFF. CDR3 sequence (DNA): TGCGCCAGCAGCCAGCCGGGACAGGGATTCGGAAAACTGTTTTTT.

As for this clone: The conserved phenylalanine or tryptophan is not found at the CDR3 terminus, so this likely reflects a read error. The CDR3 is CSVDHRGTDTQYV. In nucleotides, the CDR3 is TGCAGCGTTGATCACAGGGGAACAGATACGCAGTATGTT. This sequence joins TRBV29-1 and TRBJ2-3, with 7 bases matching TRBD1. The CDR3 length is 13 residues. Trimming at V came to 3 bases and at J to 3 bases, leaving 3 bases not matched to a gene. The germline V gene has CDR1 SQVTM and CDR2 ANQGSEA.

V gene TRBV6-1 combines with J gene TRBJ1-1, with D unresolved. Germline CDR1 reads MNHNS; CDR2 reads SASEGT. CDR3 length: 15 residues. Trimming stripped 5 bases from V and 0 bases from J, with 13 bases between. The CDR3 nucleotides are TGTGCCAGCAGTCCCCATTGGGCCATGAACACTGAAGCTTTCTTT. This codes for CASSPHWAMNTEAFF.

This clone came up once. V usage is TRBV29-1 and J usage is TRBJ1-2; D not certain. The CDR3 length is 12 residues. The V gene's germline CDR1 is SQVTM and CDR2 ANQGSEA. V was trimmed by 5 bases and J by 8 bases, leaving 15 bases between them. The DNA of the CDR3 is TGCAGCGTTTCTGGAGGATCTGGGGGCTACACCTTC. It encodes CSVSGGSGGYTF.

The chain uses TRBV7-2 and TRBJ1-1; D is uncertain. Deletions cut 1 base from V and 3 bases from J, with 18 bases between. CDR1 is SGHTA and CDR2 is FQGNSA in the germline V gene. The CDR3 loop spans 17 amino acids. The CDR3 nucleotides read TGTGCCAGCAGCTTAGGTAGCGTAAGGCGGCGCCACACTGAAGCTTTCTTT. As protein: CASSLGSVRRRHTEAFF.

This clone has only one observation. The chain is built from TRBV30 and TRBJ1-1, with D possibly being TRBD1 (6 bases). This CDR3 contains 19 residues. CDR1 GTSNPN and CDR2 SVGIG come from the germline V gene (reference sequence). V was trimmed by 3 bases and J by 6 bases, leaving 32 bases between them. The CDR3 sequence is CAWSPTERQARWRISEAFF. DNA of the CDR3: TGTGCCTGGAGCCCAACGGAGCGACAGGCCAGGTGGAGAATCTCTGAAGCTTTCTTT.

The chain uses TRBV9 and TRBJ2-4; TRBD2 matches 10 bases. CDR3 size: 15 residues. V trimming: 0 bases; J trimming: 5 bases; junction bases outside the gene matches: 2. CDR1 is SGDLS, CDR2 YYNGEE, per germline. The CDR3 DNA follows: TGTGCCAGCAGCGTAGGACTAGCGGGCCAAAACATTCAGTACTTC. This codes for CASSVGLAGQNIQYF. Variable domain in full (rest from reference TRBV9 and TRBJ2-4): DSGVTQTPKHLITATGQRVTLRCSPRSGDLSVYWYQQSLDQGLQFLIQYYNGEERAKGNILERFSAQQFPDLHSELNLSSLELGDSALYFCASSVGLAGQNIQYFGAGTRLSVL.

The gene calls are TRBV6-6 and TRBJ1-5; no firm D call. With 8 bases removed from V and 2 bases from J, the gap between germline ends came to 13 bases. The germline V gene has CDR1 MNHNY and CDR2 SVGAGI (reference sequence). The length of the CDR3 is 14 residues. The CDR3 region has the DNA TGTGCCAGCGTACCCCACATGGGCAATCAGCCCCAGCATTTT. It translates to CASVPHMGNQPQHF.

There are a few counts of this clone. This chain links TRBV5-6 with TRBJ2-1; possible D gene TRBD2, 5 bases. V lost 7 bases and J 10 bases, leaving 12 bases between the germline ends. The CDR3 runs to 11 residues. Germline V CDR1 and CDR2: SGHDT, YYEEEE. The CDR3 is CASRGPGEQFF. DNA of the CDR3: TGTGCCAGCCGAGGGCCGGGGGAGCAGTTCTTC.

V is TRBV6-1 and J is TRBJ1-2; D call uncertain. Germline loops: CDR1 MNHNS, CDR2 SASEGT. V lost 4 bases and J lost 0, with 12 bases in between. The CDR3 is made up of 15 amino acids. The CDR3 DNA reads as TGTGCCAGCAGTGCTTTGGGCAGTGCTAACTATGGCTACACCTTC. The encoded protein is CASSALGSANYGYTF.